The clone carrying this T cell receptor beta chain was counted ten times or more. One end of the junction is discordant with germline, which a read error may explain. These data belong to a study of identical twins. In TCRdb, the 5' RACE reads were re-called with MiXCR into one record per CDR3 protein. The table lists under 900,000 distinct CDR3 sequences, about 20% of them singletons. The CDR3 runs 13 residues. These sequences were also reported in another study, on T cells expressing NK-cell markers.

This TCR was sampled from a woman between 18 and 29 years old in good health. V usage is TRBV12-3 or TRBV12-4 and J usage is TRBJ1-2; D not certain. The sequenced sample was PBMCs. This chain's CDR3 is CASGFRVDYGYTF. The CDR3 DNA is TGTGCCAGCGGTTTCCGGGTCGACTATGGCTACACCTTC.